This entry features one T cell receptor beta chain sequence. Antigen specificity is unknown. Repertoires were generated with immunoSEQ multiplex PCR, while TCRdb's copy carries only in-frame clones and drops some. The sample holds 84,000 or so clones, nearly 90% seen once. Germline V CDR1 and CDR2: SGHAT, FQNNGV. The CDR3 runs to 16 residues. The V and J ends lost 3 bases and 4 bases, in that order; junction bases with no gene match: 3. These data come from a study of T cell responses to AZD1222 COVID-19 vaccine. Study-level points and caveats: It should be noted that donors were predominantly white British and more often female, and clonal diversity was possibly underestimated.

Sequenced material: peripheral blood, taken on day 0 of MenACWY control vaccination. This chain connects TRBV11-2 to TRBJ2-1; TRBD2 agrees at 13 bases. The receptor's source is an adult in good health. CDR3 nucleotide sequence: TGTGCCAGCAGCTTCGGACTAGCGGGGGCTTACAATGAGCAGTTCTTC. As protein: CASSFGLAGAYNEQFF.